This T cell receptor beta chain was captured in a study of cytomegalovirus exposure and HLA in healthy donors. Study conclusions and caveats: In a later analysis, donors in an Asian-associated ancestry cluster reportedly had fewer N-insertions in productive TCRs than the cohort mean. Across all donors, roughly uniform sequencing depth was an assumption of the presence/absence analyses. The study had only CMV serostatus as immune exposure information.

This clone was detected only a few times. Its antigen remains unknown. This CDR3 region has 14 residues. Germline CDR1 is SGHKS and CDR2 is YYEKEE (reference sequence). Trimming took 2 bases from V and 0 from J, leaving 9 bases between them. 13 Jbeta primers and 60 Vbeta primers were used for the PCR. Data came from immunoSEQ multiplex PCR; TCRdb stores just in-frame clones and leaves some out. This repertoire shows roughly 180,000 clones, almost 80% found once; its top ten account for around 15%. The sequence was collected from a man between 45 and 60 years old in good health and CMV-seropositive. The chain joins TRBV5-5 to TRBJ2-7; perhaps TRBD1 as D (5 bases). The specimen was PBMCs. CDR3 sequence: CASSFWGTSYEQYV. CDR3 bases: TGTGCCAGCAGCTTCTGGGGCACCTCCTACGAGCAGTACGTC.